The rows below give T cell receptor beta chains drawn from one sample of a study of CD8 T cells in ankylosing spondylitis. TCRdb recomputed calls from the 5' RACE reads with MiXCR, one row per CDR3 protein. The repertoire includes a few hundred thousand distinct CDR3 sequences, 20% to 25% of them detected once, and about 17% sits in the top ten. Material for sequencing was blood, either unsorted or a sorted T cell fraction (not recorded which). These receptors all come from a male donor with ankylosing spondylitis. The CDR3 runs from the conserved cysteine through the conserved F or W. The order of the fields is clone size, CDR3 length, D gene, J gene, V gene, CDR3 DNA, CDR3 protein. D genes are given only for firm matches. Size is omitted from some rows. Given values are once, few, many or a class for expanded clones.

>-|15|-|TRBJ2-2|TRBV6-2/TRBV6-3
TGTGCCAGCAACCAGGGAGCGAGGGACACCGGGGAGCTGTTTTTT
CASNQGARDTGELFF
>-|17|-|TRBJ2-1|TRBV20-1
TGCAGTGCTAGGGGGGGCGGGAGCAATTTACGGTACAATGAGCAGTTCTTC
CSARGGGSNLRYNEQFF
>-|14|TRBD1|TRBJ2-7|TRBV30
TGTGCCTGGGAGGACAGGGTCACGGGGAGGGAGCAGTACTTC
CAWEDRVTGREQYF
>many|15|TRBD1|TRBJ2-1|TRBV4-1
TGCGCCAGCAGCCAAGGGAACAGGGGGCGCACTGAGCAGTTCTTC
CASSQGNRGRTEQFF
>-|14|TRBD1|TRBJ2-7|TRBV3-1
TGTGCCAGCAGCCTACTCCGACAGGGGAGCGAGCAGTACTTC
CASSLLRQGSEQYF
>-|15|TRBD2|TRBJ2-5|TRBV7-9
TGTGCCAGCAGCTTAGAAGCGGGAGGCCAAGAGACCCAGTACTTC
CASSLEAGGQETQYF
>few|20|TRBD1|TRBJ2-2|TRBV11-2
TGTGCCAGCAGCTTTAGGGGCTCCGGGACAGGGGGCCGAAACACCGGGGAGCTGTTTTTT
CASSFRGSGTGGRNTGELFF
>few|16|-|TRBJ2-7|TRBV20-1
TGCAGTGCTAGCGGGGCTGGGCTAGCGCGTGCCTACGAGCAGTACTTC
CSASGAGLARAYEQYF
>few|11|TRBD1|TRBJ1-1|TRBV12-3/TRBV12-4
TGTGCCAGCAGGAGGACAGGGCAAGCTTTCTTT
CASRRTGQAFF
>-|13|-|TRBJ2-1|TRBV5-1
TGCGCCAGCAGCTTGGCCTTTGTCAATGAGCAGTTCTTC
CASSLAFVNEQFF
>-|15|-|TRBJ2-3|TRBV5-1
TGCGCCAGCAGCCCCGGGACCCTGGGAGTAGATACGCAGTATTTT
CASSPGTLGVDTQYF
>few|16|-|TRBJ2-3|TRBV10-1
TGCGCCAGCAGTGAACTTCGGGGAATTAGCACAGATACGCAGTATTTT
CASSELRGISTDTQYF
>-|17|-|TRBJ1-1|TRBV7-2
TGTGCCAGCAGCTTAGTGATTAGGCGTGGTAGCGGCACTGAAGCTTTCTTT
CASSLVIRRGSGTEAFF
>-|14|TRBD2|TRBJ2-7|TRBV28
TGTGCCAGCAGTTTACGGACTAGTGGCTACGAGCAGTACTTC
CASSLRTSGYEQYF
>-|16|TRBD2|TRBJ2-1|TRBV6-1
TGTGCCAGCACCCCGATCGGGACTAGCGGGTACAATGAGCAGTTCTTC
CASTPIGTSGYNEQFF
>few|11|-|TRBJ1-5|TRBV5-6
TGTGCCAGCAGCCTTGATGAGCCCCAGCATTTT
CASSLDEPQHF
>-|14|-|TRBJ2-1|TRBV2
TGTACCAGCAGTGAAGAGAGGGGAGTGCTTAATCAGTTCTTC
CTSSEERGVLNQFF
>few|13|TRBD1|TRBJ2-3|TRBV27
TGTGCCTCAGGGGACAGGCTCACAGATACGCAGTATTTT
CASGDRLTDTQYF
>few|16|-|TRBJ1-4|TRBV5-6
TGTGCCAGCAGCTTGGTATATGGGACATCTAATGAAAAACTGTTTTTT
CASSLVYGTSNEKLFF
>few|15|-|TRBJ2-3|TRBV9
TGTGCCAGCAGCGTAGTAGCGGTCGGCACAGATACGCAGTATTTT
CASSVVAVGTDTQYF
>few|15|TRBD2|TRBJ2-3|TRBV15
TGTGCCACCAGACCTCTAGCGGGAGGTCCAGATACGCAGTATTTT
CATRPLAGGPDTQYF
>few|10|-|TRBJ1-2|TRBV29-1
TGCAGCGTCTGGGGGGGCGGCTACACCTTC
CSVWGGGYTF
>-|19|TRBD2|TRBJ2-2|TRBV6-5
TGTGCCAGCAGTTACCCCGGGACTAGCGGGAGGGTGAACACCGGGGAGCTGTTTTTT
CASSYPGTSGRVNTGELFF
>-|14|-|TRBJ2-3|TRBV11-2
TGTGCCAGCAGCTCCCTAAGGGCGACAGATACGCAGTATTTT
CASSSLRATDTQYF
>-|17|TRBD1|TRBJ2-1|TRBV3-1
TGTGCCAGCAGCCAAGCAGAAAGGACAGGGACGGACAATGAGCAGTTCTTC
CASSQAERTGTDNEQFF